The clone carrying this T cell receptor beta chain was picked up a small number of times. The CDR3 sequence is 15 residues long. V dropped 7 bases and J dropped 5 bases, with 21 bases sitting between them. CDR1 is MDHEN and CDR2 is SYDVKM in the germline V gene. This entry belongs to a study of OX40 agonist ivuxolimab in advanced cancers. Profiling relied on immunoSEQ multiplex PCR, and the TCRdb table lists in-frame clones only, not all of them. Of around 100,000 clones in the sample, about nine tenths were seen once. This material consisted of CD4+ or CD8+ T cells sorted from blood, taken in a trial of the OX40 agonist ivuxolimab. This receptor was obtained from an adult with an advanced solid tumor such as melanoma, head and neck, liver or kidney cancer. The chain carries TRBV28 and TRBJ2-7; tentatively, D is TRBD1 or TRBD2 (5 bases each). In nucleotides, the CDR3 is TGTGCCAGCAAGCTGATTCTTGGGGGTTTTGACGAGCAGTACTTC. This translates into CASKLILGGFDEQYF. Supplemented by reference TRBV28 and TRBJ2-7, the full variable domain reads DVKVTQSSRYLVKRTGEKVFLECVQDMDHENMFWYRQDPGLGLRLIYFSYDVKMKEKGDIPEGYSVSREKKERFSLILESASTNQTSMYLCASKLILGGFDEQYFGPGTRLTVT.